This TCR beta chain was identified during a study of T cell responses to AZD1222 COVID-19 vaccine. Concerning this clone: The antigen remains unidentified.

General study results and limits: Reportedly, nearly half of unique spike TCRs recognized epitopes outside B.1.351/B.1.1.7 mutations. Of the AZD1222 recipients, only 5 to 7 were seropositive at baseline. Only after the peak T cell response were repertoires sampled. Most donors were white British and more were female, and clonal diversity was possibly underestimated.

The CDR3 loop spans 16 amino acids. V dropped 0 bases and J dropped 6 bases, with 17 bases sitting between them. CDR1 and CDR2 (germline): LGHNT, FRNRAP. Produced via immunoSEQ multiplex PCR; TCRdb's table is partial and in-frame only. This sample yields about 120,000 clones, of which approximately 86% are seen a single time; around 6% belongs to the top ten. Material: peripheral blood, obtained on day 0 of AZD1222 vaccination. The sequence derives from an adult in good health. The chain has TRBV12-5 and TRBJ1-2; D may be TRBD1 (5 bases). The CDR3 sequence: CASGLVLGRTWDGYTF. CDR3 in DNA: TGTGCTAGTGGTTTGGTATTGGGACGGACCTGGGATGGCTACACCTTC.